This record concerns one T cell receptor beta chain sequence. It lacks a known antigen. There are no base qualities to consult, and no much larger clone falls within one base. This specimen's time point label, interpreted: cycle 1 day 1 (C1D1), immediately before nivolumab initiation. Relapse after autologous stem cell transplantation had occurred in all trial patients, and cohorts A, B and C were distinguished by prior brentuximab vedotin exposure. The trial cohort included 50 or so patients with relapsed/refractory classical Hodgkin lymphoma, and each patient had a best overall response of complete response, partial response or progressive disease. Single-agent nivolumab was administered to trial patients in the multi-cohort phase II CheckMate 205 trial. An independent review committee assessed best overall response by applying the 2007 International Working Group response criteria. Trial PBMCs were collected just before the start of nivolumab (C1D1) and during therapy at cycle 2 day 1 and cycle 4 day 1. Peripheral blood was collected in 8 mL Vacutainer Cell Preparation Tubes, from which PBMCs were isolated by centrifugation and then cryopreserved.

This entry comes from a study of PD-1 blockade in classical Hodgkin lymphoma (dated by TCRdb to about 2020). Some background on the complete study: Nivolumab dosing was 3 mg/kg intravenously every 2 weeks, continuing until either disease progression or unacceptable toxicity. A peripheral blood immune signature of response to PD-1 blockade in classical Hodgkin lymphoma was defined using TCR beta sequencing and CyTOF.

The Qiagen DNeasy kit was used to extract genomic DNA both from unsorted PBMCs and from the negatively selected CD4+ and CD8+ fractions. TCR beta CDR3 regions were subjected to amplification by immunoSEQ multiplex PCR with primers that anneal to V and J segments. A synthetic immune receptor repertoire was used to minimize amplification bias, and any residual bias was removed computationally once sequencing was done. In the source study's methods: Custom Python scripts were used to quantify repertoire diversity as the Shannon entropy index. The unsorted, CD4+ and CD8+ repertoires were each analyzed separately, with the exception of combined analyses, where CD4+ and CD8+ sequences were merged in silico. A clone counted as expanded when the clone's frequency after treatment rose at least 2-fold relative to C1D1, and clones undetected at baseline were given a pseudocount of 0.5. Singleton clones were defined as clones with 0 or 1 copy at C1D1, and non-singleton clones were defined as clones with 2 or more copies. By matching protein sequences in sorted samples from the same patient, clones expanded in unsorted samples were annotated as CD4+, CD8+ or unknown. Wilcoxon tests on paired samples were used to test diversity changes from C1D1 to C4D1. TCRdb took this table from immuneACCESS and kept in-frame rearrangements with V and J called. Such tables lack part of the clones; where checked against another copy, unresolved V genes explain under half of the gap, and the rest is unexplained. V, J and clone size were drawn from that table, and D and trimming were deduced from the DNA. Counted in this sample were about 46,000 clones; about three quarters of them appeared once. Clones ranked in the top ten supply roughly 11% of the sample.

V sheds 5 bases and J sheds 0 bases, leaving 14 bases between their ends. The germline V gene encodes CDR1 SGDLS and CDR2 YYNGEE. Measured from the cysteine to the phenylalanine, the CDR3 is 15 residues long. Just the 45-base CDR3 DNA is kept, in frame starting at base 1. What the authors observed across the whole study: Baseline TCR diversity was reported as lower in newly diagnosed patients than in healthy donors, and lower still in relapsed/refractory patients. Lower diversity was observed in patients in whom nivolumab was started less than 1 year after ASCT, and these patients were excluded from later analyses so that confounding by immune reconstitution would be avoided. Trial patients with a complete response had baseline diversity similar to that of newly diagnosed patients, while partial responders and progressors had significantly lower diversity. By C4D1, a significant rise was seen in CD4+ TCR diversity but not in CD8+ TCR diversity (p=0.0027 vs p=0.16), and the rise was most apparent among complete responders (p=0.02). The study was limited to a single clinical trial cohort, and causes of repertoire differences, possibly disease activity or prior therapy, remained undefined.

The sample consisted of peripheral blood mononuclear cells (PBMCs), taken at baseline. The clonotype was recovered from a human donor with classical Hodgkin lymphoma. The V and J segments used are TRBV9 and TRBJ2-5, with TRBD1 as a weak D call on 6 bases. The sequence in DNA is TGTGCCAGCAGTTACAGGGAAGGGTACCAAGAGACCCAGTACTTC. Translated, this gives CASSYREGYQETQYF.